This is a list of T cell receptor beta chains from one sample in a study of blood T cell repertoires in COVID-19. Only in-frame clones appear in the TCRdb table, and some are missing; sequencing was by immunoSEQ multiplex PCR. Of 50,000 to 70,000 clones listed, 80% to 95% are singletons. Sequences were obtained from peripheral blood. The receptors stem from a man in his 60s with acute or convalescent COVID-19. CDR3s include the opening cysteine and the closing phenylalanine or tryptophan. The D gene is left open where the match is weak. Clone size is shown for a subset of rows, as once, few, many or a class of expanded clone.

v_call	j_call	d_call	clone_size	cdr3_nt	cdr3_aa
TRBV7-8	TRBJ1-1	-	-	TGTGCCAGCAGCTTAGGCAGGAACACTGAAGCTTTCTTT	CASSLGRNTEAFF
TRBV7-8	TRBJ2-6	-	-	TGTGCCAGCAGCTTGACGGGGAGGGGGTCTGGGGCCAACGTCCTGACTTTC	CASSLTGRGSGANVLTF
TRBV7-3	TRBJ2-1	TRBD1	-	TGTGCCAGCAGCTTAAGACCCCGGACAGGGGGCCTACTAGGGCCCCCAAGCGACTCGAATGAGCAGTTCTTC	CASSLRPRTGGLLGPPSDSNEQFF
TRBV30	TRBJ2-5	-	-	TGTGCCTGGATGGGACTCCAAGAGACCCAGTACTTC	CAWMGLQETQYF
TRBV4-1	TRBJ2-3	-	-	TGCGCCAGCAGCCAAGTGACGGATTGGGGCAGTCGCGTGACGCAGTATTTT	CASSQVTDWGSRVTQYF
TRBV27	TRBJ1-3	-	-	TGTGCCACCTCTGCCCGGGGGGCGAGCTCTGGAAACACCATATATTTT	CATSARGASSGNTIYF
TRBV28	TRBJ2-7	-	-	TGTGCCAGCAGTTACAAACCCGGGACTGGGCCCCACGAGCAGTACTTC	CASSYKPGTGPHEQYF
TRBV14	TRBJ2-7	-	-	TGTGCCAGCAGCCAATCTACCAATCCCTGGACAGACTACGAGCAGTACTTC	CASSQSTNPWTDYEQYF
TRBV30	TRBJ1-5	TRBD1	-	TGTGCCTGGAGTATGGGGAGAGGACAGGGACTTTCCGATCAGCCCCAGCATTTT	CAWSMGRGQGLSDQPQHF
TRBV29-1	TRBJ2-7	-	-	TGCAGCGTTAGCCGGGACACGACCAACGAGCAGTACTTC	CSVSRDTTNEQYF
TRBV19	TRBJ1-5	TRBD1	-	TGTGCCGAAAAACAGGGGTATAGCAATCAGCCCCAGCATTTT	CAEKQGYSNQPQHF
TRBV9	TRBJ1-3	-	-	TGTGCCAGCAGCGTAGGGGAGATCTCTGGAAACACCATATATTTT	CASSVGEISGNTIYF
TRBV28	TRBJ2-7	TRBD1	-	TGTGCCAGCAGAGGGGGCACGAACCTCTACGAGCAGTACTTC	CASRGGTNLYEQYF
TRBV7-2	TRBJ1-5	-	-	TGTGCCAGCAGCTTAAATCCCCGTGGCAATCAGCCCCAGCATTTT	CASSLNPRGNQPQHF
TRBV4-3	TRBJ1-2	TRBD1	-	TGCGCCAGCAGCCAAGAGCATGAGGGGGCGCAAGGCTACACCTTC	CASSQEHEGAQGYTF
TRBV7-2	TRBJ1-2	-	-	TGTGCCAGCAGCTCCGGGAGAAACTATGGCTACACCTTC	CASSSGRNYGYTF
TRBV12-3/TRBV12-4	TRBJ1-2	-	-	TGTGCCAGCGGCCTTATGGGGCGGGGCTACACCTTC	CASGLMGRGYTF
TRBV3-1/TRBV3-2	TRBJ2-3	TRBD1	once	TGTGCCAGCAGCCGACAGGGAACAGATACGCAGTATTTT	CASSRQGTDTQYF
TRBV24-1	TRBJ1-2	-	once	TGTGCCACCAGTGATGCGGGGATCGGCTATGGCTACACCTTC	CATSDAGIGYGYTF
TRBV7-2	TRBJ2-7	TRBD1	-	TGTGCCAGCAGCTTATTCGGACAGGGGTTCGACGAGCAGTACTTC	CASSLFGQGFDEQYF
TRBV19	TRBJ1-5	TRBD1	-	TGTGCCAGTAGTATCGGGCAGGGGGCCTCTCAGCCCCAGCATTTT	CASSIGQGASQPQHF
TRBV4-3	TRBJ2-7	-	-	TGCGCCAGCAGCCAAAATCCTTATGAGCAGTACTTC	CASSQNPYEQYF
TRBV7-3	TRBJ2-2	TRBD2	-	TGTGCCAGCAGCAATAGCGGGGGGTCCGCCGGGGAGCTGTTTTTT	CASSNSGGSAGELFF
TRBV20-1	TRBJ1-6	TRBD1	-	TGCAGTGCTAGTGGGACAGGGGCCTCACCCCTCCACTTT	CSASGTGASPLHF
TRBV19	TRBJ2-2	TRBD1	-	TGTGCCAGTAGTTCTGCAGGGGGCAACACCGGGGAGCTGTTTTTT	CASSSAGGNTGELFF
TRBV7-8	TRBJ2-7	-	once	TGTGCCAGCAGTAACACCAACTACGAGCAGTACTTC	CASSNTNYEQYF
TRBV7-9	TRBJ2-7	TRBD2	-	TGTGCCAGCAGCCCCCGGGCTAGCGGGAGGCCGAGCTCCTACGAGCAGTACTTC	CASSPRASGRPSSYEQYF
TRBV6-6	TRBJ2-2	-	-	TGTGCCAGCAGCCCCGGCACCGGGGAGCTGTTTTTT	CASSPGTGELFF
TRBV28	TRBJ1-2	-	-	TGTGCCAGCACCCCTCGGCCCCAGACAGGTTTGGTCTATGGCTACACCTTC	CASTPRPQTGLVYGYTF
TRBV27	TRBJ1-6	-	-	TGTGCCAGCAGGGGGCACCTTAATTCACCCCTCCACTTT	CASRGHLNSPLHF
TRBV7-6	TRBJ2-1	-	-	TGTGCCAGCAGCTTAGAAGGGGGAGTTGCTGGTAATGAGCAGTTCTTC	CASSLEGGVAGNEQFF
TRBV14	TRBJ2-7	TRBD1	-	TGTGCCAGCAGCCCCGCGCGGACAGGGGGAAAAGGCGAGCAGTACTTC	CASSPARTGGKGEQYF
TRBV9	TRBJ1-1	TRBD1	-	TGTGCCAGCAGCGACGGGACAGGGGCTCCGAACACTGAAGCTTTCTTT	CASSDGTGAPNTEAFF
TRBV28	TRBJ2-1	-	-	TGTGCCAGCAGTTTTCAGAATGAGCAGTTCTTC	CASSFQNEQFF
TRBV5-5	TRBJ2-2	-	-	TGTGCCAGCAGCTCCCGGACAGCCAACACCGGGGAGCTGTTTTTT	CASSSRTANTGELFF
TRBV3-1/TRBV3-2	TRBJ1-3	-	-	TGTGCCAGCAGCCAAGATAAATGGGCGGGAGACTCTGGAAACACCATATATTTT	CASSQDKWAGDSGNTIYF
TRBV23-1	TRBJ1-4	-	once	TGCGCCAGCAGTCAATCGTCGGGAAGGGGGTGGGAAAAACTGTTTTTT	CASSQSSGRGWEKLFF
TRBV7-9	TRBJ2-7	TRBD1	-	TGTGCCAGCAGCTTCGGGACAGCGAGTTACGAGCAGTACTTC	CASSFGTASYEQYF
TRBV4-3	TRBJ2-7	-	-	TGCGCCAGCAGCCAAGACGTGGGTTCGGCGCTAAGGAGCGAGCAGTACTTC	CASSQDVGSALRSEQYF
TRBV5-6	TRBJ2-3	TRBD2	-	TGTGCCAGCAGCTCCCCGGGGGGAGGGTTGTGGGATACGCAGTATTTT	CASSSPGGGLWDTQYF
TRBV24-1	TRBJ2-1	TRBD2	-	TGTGCCACCAGTGGCCTATTAGCGGGAGTTTTGGATGAGCAGTTCTTC	CATSGLLAGVLDEQFF
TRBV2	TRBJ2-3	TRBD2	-	TGTGCCAGCAGTGAGAGACTAGCGGGGGGGGATACGCAGTATTTT	CASSERLAGGDTQYF
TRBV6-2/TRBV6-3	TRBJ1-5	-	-	TGTGCCAGCAGTTACCCCAGGATGTTTAATCAGCCCCAGCATTTT	CASSYPRMFNQPQHF
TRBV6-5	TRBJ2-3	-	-	TGTGCCAGCAGTTACCAGGGCAGGACCACAGATACGCAGTATTTT	CASSYQGRTTDTQYF
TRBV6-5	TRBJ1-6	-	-	TGTGCCAGCGTGGCCAGAATCGATTCACCCCTCCACTTT	CASVARIDSPLHF
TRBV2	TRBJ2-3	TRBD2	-	TGTGCCAGCAGGGTGACTAGCGGCACAGATACGCAGTATTTT	CASRVTSGTDTQYF
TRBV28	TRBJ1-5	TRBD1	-	TGTGCCAGCAGTCCGATACGAGGGGACAGGGGGAATCAGCCCCAGCATTTT	CASSPIRGDRGNQPQHF
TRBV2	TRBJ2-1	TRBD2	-	TGTGCCAGCAGGCGGACTAGCGGATATTACAATGAGCAGTTCTTC	CASRRTSGYYNEQFF
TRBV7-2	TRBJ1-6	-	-	TGTGCCAGCAGCCCGACAGTCAGCTCCTATAATTCACCCCTCCACTTT	CASSPTVSSYNSPLHF
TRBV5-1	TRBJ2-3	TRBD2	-	TGCGCCAGCAGCTCCTCATTAGCGGGAGGGCTGGATACGCAGTATTTT	CASSSSLAGGLDTQYF
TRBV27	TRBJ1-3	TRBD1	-	TGTGCCAGCAGGTCTACCGGGACAGGGGGTCCCGGAAACACCATATATTTT	CASRSTGTGGPGNTIYF
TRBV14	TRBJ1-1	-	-	TGTGCCAGCAGCCCCAGCCGCGGAATGAACACTGAAGCTTTCTTT	CASSPSRGMNTEAFF
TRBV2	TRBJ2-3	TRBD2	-	TGTGCCAGCACCTTAGGACTAGCGGGCACAGATACGCAGTATTTT	CASTLGLAGTDTQYF